Listed here is a single TCR beta chain. This entry is derived from a study of blood T cell repertoires in COVID-19. About the research overall: Some COVID-19 samples were acute and others convalescent; all came from the United States, Italy and Spain. From T cells, B-cell-depleted T cells, or PBMCs came the material, which was cDNA or gDNA.

Source study methods: For nucleated cells, counts were estimated from reference gene primer amplification. Clones were sequenced by immunoSEQ multiplex PCR, and TCRdb holds only the in-frame ones, with some missing. V, J and clone size are taken as reported in that table, and D and trimming were inferred from the DNA itself. The profile shows a few hundred thousand clones, around 90% of them singletons. Germline CDR1 and CDR2: LNHDA and SQIVND (reference sequence). Trimming took 2 bases from V and 8 from J; bases not matched to a gene: 3. CDR3 length: 15 residues. The sample was peripheral blood. This chain links TRBV19 with TRBJ2-1; 13 bases are shared with TRBD2. This sequence was found in a woman between 25 and 40 years old with acute or convalescent COVID-19. In nucleotides, the CDR3 is TGTGCCAGTAGTATAACTAGCGGGAGGGCCTATGAGCAGTTCTTC. Residues: CASSITSGRAYEQFF.